This TCR beta chain was profiled in a study of blood T cell repertoires in COVID-19. About the research overall: Sites across the United States, Italy and Spain contributed samples from acute and convalescent COVID-19.

Per the original data handling: Using reference gene primer amplification, nucleated cell counts were estimated. This table comes from immunoSEQ multiplex PCR, and its TCRdb copy is limited to in-frame clones, with some not included. From that table come the V and J calls and clone size; the DNA was used to work out D and trimming. Among approximately 300,000 clones listed, 90% were seen once. Residents of about two dozen US areas, aged roughly 18 to 95 years, made up the participants. Sequences were obtained from PBMCs or T cells enriched from blood (not recorded which). The sequence came from a woman aged 18-29 years with acute COVID-19.

The CDR3 loop reads CASSPSSRDREEQYF. CDR3 nucleotide sequence: TGTGCCAGCAGTCCATCTTCCCGGGACAGGGAGGAGCAGTACTTC. The V gene is TRBV28, the J gene TRBJ2-7; the match to TRBD1 covers 9 bases. J was trimmed by 7 bases and V by 5 bases; bases with no gene match: 12. Per germline, CDR1 MDHEN and CDR2 SYDVKM. The CDR3 is 15 amino acids.